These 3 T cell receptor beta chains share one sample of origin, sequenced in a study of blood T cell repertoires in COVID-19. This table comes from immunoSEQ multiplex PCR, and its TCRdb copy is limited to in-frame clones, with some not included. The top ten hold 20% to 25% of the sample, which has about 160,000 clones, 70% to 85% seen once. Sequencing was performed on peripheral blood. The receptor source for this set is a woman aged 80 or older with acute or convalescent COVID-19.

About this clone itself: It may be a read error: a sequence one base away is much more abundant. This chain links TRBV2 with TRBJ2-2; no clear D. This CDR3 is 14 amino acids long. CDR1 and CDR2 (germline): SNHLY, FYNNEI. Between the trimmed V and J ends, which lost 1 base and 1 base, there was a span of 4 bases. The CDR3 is CASSEDRNTGELFF. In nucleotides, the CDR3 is TGTGCCAGCAGTGAAGACAGGAACACCGGGGAGCTGTTTTTT. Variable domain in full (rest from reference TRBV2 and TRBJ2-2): EPEVTQTPSHQVTQMGQEVILRCVPISNHLYFYWYRQILGQKVEFLVSFYNNEISEKSEIFDDQFSVERPDGSNFTLKIRSTKLEDSAMYFCASSEDRNTGELFFGEGSRLTVL.

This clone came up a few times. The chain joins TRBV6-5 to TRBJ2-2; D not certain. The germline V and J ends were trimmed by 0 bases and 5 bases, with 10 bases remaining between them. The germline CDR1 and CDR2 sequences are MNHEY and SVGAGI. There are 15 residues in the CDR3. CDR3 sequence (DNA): TGTGCCAGCAGTTACTCGAGACTTTTTACCGGGGAGCTGTTTTTT. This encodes CASSYSRLFTGELFF.

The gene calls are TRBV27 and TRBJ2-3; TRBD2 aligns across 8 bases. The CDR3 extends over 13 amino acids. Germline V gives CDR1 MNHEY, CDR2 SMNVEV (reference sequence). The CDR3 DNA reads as TGTGGTACGGGCGGGAGGCCAACAGATACGCAGTATTTT. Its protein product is CGTGGRPTDTQYF.